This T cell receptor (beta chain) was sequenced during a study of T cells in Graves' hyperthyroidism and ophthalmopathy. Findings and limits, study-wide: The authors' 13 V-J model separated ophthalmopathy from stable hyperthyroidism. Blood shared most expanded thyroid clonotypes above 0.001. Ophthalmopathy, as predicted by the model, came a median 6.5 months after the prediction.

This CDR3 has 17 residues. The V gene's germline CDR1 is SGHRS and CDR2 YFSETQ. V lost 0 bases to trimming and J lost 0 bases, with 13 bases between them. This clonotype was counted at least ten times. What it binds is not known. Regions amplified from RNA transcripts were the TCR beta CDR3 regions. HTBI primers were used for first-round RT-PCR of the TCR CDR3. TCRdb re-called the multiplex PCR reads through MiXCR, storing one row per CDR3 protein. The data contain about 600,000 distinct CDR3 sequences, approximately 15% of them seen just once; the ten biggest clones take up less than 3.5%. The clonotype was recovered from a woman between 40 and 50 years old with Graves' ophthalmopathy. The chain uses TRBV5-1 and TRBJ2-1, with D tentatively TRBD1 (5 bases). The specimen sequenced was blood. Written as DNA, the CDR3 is TGCGCCAGCAGCTTGGTGGCAGGGCCAAGCTCCTACAATGAGCAGTTCTTC. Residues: CASSLVAGPSSYNEQFF.